This TCR beta chain was recorded in a study of blood T cells in healthy people across ages. On the study more broadly: About one barcoded beta molecule per two T cells came from capture by template switching.

This CDR3 is 14 amino acids long. The germline CDR1 and CDR2 sequences are MNHNS and SASEGT. Deletions cut 4 bases from V and 0 bases from J, with 7 bases between. Through a sample-barcoded 5' primer and a J-beta primer mix, a second PCR was run for 7 to 11 cycles. Each cDNA was tagged by a template-switch adaptor containing 12 random nucleotides. In TCRdb, the 5' RACE reads were re-called with MiXCR into one record per CDR3 protein. The repertoire holds roughly 1,100,000 distinct CDR3 sequences, under 30% seen once, with around 0.7% in the top ten. This clonotype was observed at least ten times. Drawn from each donor were ten milliliters of peripheral blood. The same data also contributed to another study, on T cells of mothers and their children. That source notes: Once extracted, all RNA went into cDNA synthesis at about 1.5 ug per 15 ul.

The receptor comes from a girl aged 2-10 years in good health. The chain recombines TRBV6-1 with TRBJ2-1, with no clear D. Sequencing was done on a sample of blood. The CDR3 sequence is CASSVTGSYNEQFF. CDR3 DNA: TGTGCCAGCAGTGTGACCGGCTCCTACAATGAGCAGTTCTTC.